The 10 T cell receptor beta chains presented below share a single source sample, sequenced in a study of low-dose radiotherapy and immunotherapy resistance in tumors. With TRAV- and TRBV-specific primers, first-strand cDNA was made, covering the alpha and beta chains. TCR amplification involved 20 PCR cycles with a constant-region primer and V-primer adapter. One entry per CDR3 protein results from TCRdb running MiXCR on the reads. The table includes about 60,000 distinct CDR3 sequences, 20% to 25% detected once. The time point was: before trial treatment. Sequenced material: PBMCs, taken before treatment. The receptors were sampled from a male donor with prostate cancer.

Many counts were recorded for this clonotype. This chain uses TRBV3-1 with TRBJ2-7, with D unresolved. Trimming shortened V by 1 base and J by 3 bases, and 4 bases separated the two germline ends. The V gene's germline CDR1 is LGHDT and CDR2 YNNKEL (reference sequence). The CDR3 is 12 residues long. CDR3 in DNA: TGTGCCAGCAGCCAAGGATTCTACGAGCAGTACTTC. This codes for CASSQGFYEQYF.

This clonotype was counted many times. This chain connects TRBV20-1 to TRBJ2-2; a possible D gene is TRBD2 (6 bases). Deletions cut 3 bases from V and 6 bases from J, with 20 bases between. CDR1 and CDR2 (germline): DFQATT, SNEGSKA (reference sequence). CDR3 length: 16 amino acids. The CDR3 spells CSARDSFSRGSGELFF. CDR3 bases: TGCAGTGCTAGGGACTCCTTTAGCCGGGGGTCCGGGGAGCTGTTTTTT.

The table lists this clonotype with a few counts. The CDR3 here is CASSRQFGGEIRAFF. CDR3 DNA sequence: TGTGCCAGCAGCCGGCAGTTTGGGGGGGAAATCCGAGCTTTCTTT. The gene calls are TRBV5-3 and TRBJ1-1; D may be TRBD1 (5 bases). TRBV5-3 is given ORF status, its function remaining uncertain. The CDR3 sequence is 15 residues long. V was trimmed by 8 bases and J by 10 bases, leaving 27 bases between them.

In this sample, this clonotype turned up a few times. This is likely an artifact of a read error, given a far larger clone one base away. The chain couples TRBV28 to TRBJ2-7; TRBD2 matches 10 bases. J gave up 7 bases and V 4 bases, and 16 bases lay outside the gene matches. The CDR3 runs to 17 residues. In germline, CDR1 is MDHEN, CDR2 SYDVKM. The CDR3 DNA is TGTGCCAGCAGTTGGGCACCTAGCGGGAGTGCCTACAATGAGCAGTACTTC. It is translated as CASSWAPSGSAYNEQYF.

This clonotype was recorded at least ten times. V gene TRBV28 combines with J gene TRBJ1-4; D perhaps matches TRBD1 (6 bases). This CDR3 contains 14 residues. Germline CDR1 reads MDHEN; CDR2 reads SYDVKM. Trimming left V 7 bases short and J 13 bases short, with 22 bases between. The CDR3 nucleotides read TGTGCCAGCAAGGGGGGGGGCTCTAATGTCGGACTGTTTTTT. This sequence encodes CASKGGGSNVGLFF.

This clonotype was counted many times. The chain has TRBV25-1 and TRBJ1-1, with 7 bases identical to TRBD1. Looked up from germline, CDR1 is MGHDK and CDR2 is SYGVNS. The CDR3 is made up of 15 amino acids. Trimming removed 6 bases from V and 4 bases from J; junction bases left unmatched: 11. The CDR3, as DNA: TGTGCCAGCAGGGGGGACAGCGGGAGGGGCACTGAAGCTTTCTTT. It codes for CASRGDSGRGTEAFF.

The chain couples TRBV20-1 to TRBJ1-6; possibly TRBD1 for D (5 bases). CDR1 is DFQATT and CDR2 is SNEGSKA in the germline V gene (reference sequence). The CDR3 runs 15 residues. V lost 3 bases to trimming and J lost 9 bases, with 18 bases between them. The CDR3 region has the DNA TGCAGTGCTAGGCCGATGGGGACGAGCGGTTCACCCCTCCACTTT. Translated: CSARPMGTSGSPLHF.

This clonotype appeared a few times. The chain recombines TRBV6-2 or TRBV6-3 with TRBJ1-5; TRBD1 agrees at 9 bases. CDR3 length: 15 residues. V lost 5 bases to trimming and J lost 3 bases; unmatched junction nucleotides: 5. From germline, CDR1 is MNHEY and CDR2 SVGEGT. The CDR3 loop is CASSEGQGINQPQHF. In nucleotides, the CDR3 is TGTGCCAGCAGTGAAGGACAGGGGATCAATCAGCCCCAGCATTTT.

This chain joins TRBV12-3 or TRBV12-4 and TRBJ2-2; 7 nucleotides match TRBD2. This CDR3 spans 16 amino acids. J was trimmed by 4 bases and V by 8 bases; bases with no gene match: 13. In DNA form, the CDR3 reads TGTGCCAGCGGATCAAAGCGGGGACCGAGCACCGGGGAGCTGTTTTTT. It yields the protein CASGSKRGPSTGELFF.

V gene TRBV7-2 combines with J gene TRBJ2-6; 8 bases fit TRBD1. This CDR3 is built from 18 residues. The germline V gene has CDR1 SGHTA and CDR2 FQGNSA. V gave up 4 bases and J gave up 2 bases; unmatched junction bases: 10. CDR3: CASSSPNTGGPGANVLTF. CDR3 sequence (DNA): TGTGCCAGCAGCTCCCCTAACACAGGGGGACCTGGGGCCAACGTCCTGACTTTC.